The next 10 T cell receptor beta chains were all read from a single sample in a study of prognosis after radiotherapy for stage I lung cancer. The TCR beta CDR3 region was amplified from genomic DNA, with two rounds of multiplex PCR being used for the amplification. The authors ran first-round PCR with primers specific to each TRBV and TRBJ gene. MiXCR, applied by TCRdb to the multiplex PCR reads, yields one record per CDR3 protein. The sample shows around 20,000 distinct CDR3 sequences, around 55% of them seen only once. The specimen was PBMCs, collected before or after stereotactic body radiation therapy (not recorded which). These TCRs come from a donor over 45 with non-small cell lung cancer.

There are many counts of this clonotype. This sequence joins TRBV3-1 and TRBJ1-2, with D maybe TRBD1 (5 bases). This CDR3 region has 13 residues. The V and J ends lost 2 bases and 4 bases respectively, with 8 bases between them. In germline, CDR1 is LGHDT, CDR2 YNNKEL (reference sequence). CDR3 residues: CASSQRGFYGYTF. In nucleotides, the CDR3 is TGTGCCAGCAGCCAAAGGGGCTTCTATGGCTACACCTTC.

This clonotype came up many times. V gene TRBV7-9 combines with J gene TRBJ2-7, with D possibly being TRBD1 or TRBD2 (5 bases each). Germline CDR1 SEHNR, CDR2 FQNEAQ (reference sequence). V was trimmed by 5 bases and J by 3 bases, leaving 11 bases between them. This CDR3 spans 13 amino acids. For the CDR3, the DNA is TGTGCCAGCAGCCGGGACGGAGGCTACGAGCAGTACTTC. This gives the protein CASSRDGGYEQYF.

This sequence joins TRBV6-5 and TRBJ2-7; perhaps D is TRBD1 or TRBD2 (5 bases each). Trimming took off 0 bases at V and 0 bases at J, with 15 bases between the two ends. The V gene's germline CDR1 is MNHEY and CDR2 SVGAGI. The length of the CDR3 is 17 residues. The CDR3 protein is CASSYSSGGTCSYEQYF. CDR3 nucleotide sequence: TGTGCCAGCAGTTACTCCTCTGGGGGAACATGCTCCTACGAGCAGTACTTC.

This clonotype was detected once. The chain recombines TRBV2 with TRBJ2-2, with a possible D match to TRBD2 (6 bases). The CDR3 runs 13 residues. V lost 9 bases and J 4 bases, leaving 12 bases between the germline ends. Germline CDR1 reads SNHLY; CDR2 reads FYNNEI. In nucleotides, the CDR3 is TGTGCCAGTTCTTATAGCGGCACCGGGGAGCTGTTTTTT. Its protein is CASSYSGTGELFF.

Note on this clonotype: With only one base between it and a far larger clone, this is likely a read error. The chain has TRBV6-4 and TRBJ2-7; 8 nucleotides match TRBD2. The CDR3 contains 16 residues. V dropped 3 bases and J dropped 3; count of bases not matched to a gene: 10. Germline lookup yields CDR1 MRHNA and CDR2 SNTAGT. CDR3 in DNA: TGTGCCAGCAGTGAAGCGGGGGTACAGGCTCTCTACGAGCAGTACTTC. It specifies CASSEAGVQALYEQYF.

The chain uses TRBV6-2 or TRBV6-3 and TRBJ2-6; D gene unclear. Trimming left V 0 bases short and J 0 bases short, with 12 bases between. The CDR3 is 18 residues long. Germline-derived CDR1 and CDR2 are MNHEY and SVGEGT. DNA of the CDR3: TGTGCCAGCAGTTACTCTACGGTGGTTAGCTCTGGGGCCAACGTCCTGACTTTC. Residues: CASSYSTVVSSGANVLTF.

This clonotype was counted a few times. Possible read error: a much larger clone is one base away. The chain couples TRBV7-7 to TRBJ2-5; D gene ambiguous. The V gene's germline CDR1 is SSHAT and CDR2 FNYEAQ (reference sequence). The CDR3 extends over 12 amino acids. CDR3 loop: CASSLETVTQYF. The CDR3 DNA reads as TGTGCTAGCAGCTTAGAGACGGTGACCCAGTACTTC.

This clonotype was counted ten times or more. The V gene is TRBV28, the J gene TRBJ1-3, with 11 bases lining up with TRBD1. Per germline, CDR1 MDHEN and CDR2 SYDVKM. CDR3 size: 13 residues. Trimming took 11 bases from V and 1 from J; bases not matched to a gene: 1. Written as DNA, the CDR3 is TGTGCCGGACAGGGGGCTTCTGGAAACACCATATATTTT. It specifies CAGQGASGNTIYF.

The genes are TRBV5-1 and TRBJ2-1, with 11 bases identical to TRBD1. The CDR3 totals 15 residues. Germline V gene sequence: CDR1 SGHRS, CDR2 YFSETQ. V shed 6 bases and J 9 bases; nucleotides not matched to a gene: 11. CDR3 in amino acids: CASTYTGTGGFEQFF. The CDR3 coding sequence is TGCGCCAGCACCTATACCGGGACAGGGGGTTTTGAGCAGTTCTTC.

This CDR3 reads CASLTALAPSGTEAFF. The DNA of the CDR3 is TGTGCCAGTTTGACAGCGCTAGCCCCTTCGGGGACTGAAGCTTTCTTT. The rearrangement uses TRBV7-2 and TRBJ1-1, with D possibly TRBD1 on 5 matching bases. Trimming stripped 9 bases from V and 5 bases from J, with 25 bases between. CDR1 and CDR2 (germline): SGHTA, FQGNSA. The CDR3 totals 16 residues.